This T cell receptor beta chain emerged from a study of blood T cell repertoires in COVID-19. Study-wide context: Collection of acute and convalescent COVID-19 samples took place in the United States, Italy and Spain.

Everyone who took part was about 18 to 90 years old, and they came from about 25 US areas. Cohorts were based on clinical histories the participants reported. Each recovered donor of Cohort 3 presented with two negative PCRs, clearance, or symptom resolution. V lost 5 bases to trimming and J lost 2 bases; unmatched junction nucleotides: 3. The CDR3 consists of 15 residues. Germline lookup yields CDR1 SGHDN and CDR2 FVKESK. Sequencing used immunoSEQ multiplex PCR; TCRdb keeps in-frame clones, though not all of them. Among about 160,000 clones, roughly 80% were seen once, and the ten largest hold around 3.7%.

The V call is TRBV14, the J call TRBJ2-5; 12 bases match TRBD2. Sequencing input: PBMCs or T cells enriched from blood (not recorded which). The sequence was obtained from a woman in her fifties or sixties who had recovered from COVID-19. In DNA, the CDR3 is TGTGCCAGCAGCACTAGCGGGGGGAGACAAGAGACCCAGTACTTC. It codes for CASSTSGGRQETQYF.